Listed below are T cell receptor beta chains from one sample, sequenced in a study of blood T cell repertoires in COVID-19. Assay: immunoSEQ multiplex PCR; the TCRdb copy retains only in-frame clones and omits some. The sample records 130,000 or so clones, 80% to 90% being singletons. The sequenced material came from PBMCs or T cells enriched from blood (not recorded which). These receptors were collected from a man aged 35-49 years with acute COVID-19. Each CDR3 is given with its conserved first and last residue. Fields, in order: CDR3 protein, CDR3 DNA, V gene, clone size, J gene, D gene. The D gene is left open where the match is weak. Some rows mark clone size as missing; the rest say once, few, many or name a class of expanded clone.

CASSQGGVYEQYF,TGTGCCAGCAGCCAAGGGGGGGTCTACGAGCAGTACTTC,TRBV3-1/TRBV3-2,NA,TRBJ2-7,NA
CASSLGGSGNQPQHF,TGTGCCAGCAGTCTAGGGGGTTCGGGCAATCAGCCCCAGCATTTT,TRBV2,NA,TRBJ1-5,NA
CSASWPAGGARYEQYF,TGCAGTGCTAGTTGGCCAGCGGGGGGCGCGCGGTACGAGCAGTACTTC,TRBV20-1,NA,TRBJ2-7,TRBD2
CASTPGDLGGVSYNSPLHF,TGTGCCAGCACCCCCGGGGACCTTGGGGGGGTCTCCTATAATTCACCCCTCCACTTT,TRBV9,NA,TRBJ1-6,NA
CASSPPGGGNNQPQHF,TGTGCCAGCTCACCTCCCGGGGGGGGCAACAATCAGCCCCAGCATTTT,TRBV18,NA,TRBJ1-5,NA
CASSSLAGGSNEQFF,TGTGCCAGCAGTTCCCTAGCGGGAGGTTCCAATGAGCAGTTCTTC,TRBV27,NA,TRBJ2-1,TRBD2
CAIRGGADTGELFF,TGTGCCATCCGCGGGGGGGCGGACACCGGGGAGCTGTTTTTT,TRBV10-3,NA,TRBJ2-2,TRBD2
CASSSQPQGRKSYEQYF,TGTGCCAGCTCGTCACAACCTCAGGGGAGAAAATCCTACGAGCAGTACTTC,TRBV18,NA,TRBJ2-7,NA
CASSYSGQGGTEAFF,TGTGCCAGCAGTTACTCGGGACAGGGAGGCACTGAAGCTTTCTTT,TRBV6-5,NA,TRBJ1-1,TRBD1
CASSLLTAGEGEQYF,TGTGCCAGCAGCTTACTTACAGCGGGAGAAGGGGAGCAGTACTTC,TRBV5-8,NA,TRBJ2-7,TRBD2
CASSFSGNNEQFF,TGCGCCAGCAGCTTTAGCGGGAACAATGAGCAGTTCTTC,TRBV5-1,NA,TRBJ2-1,TRBD2
CASSLGTGSFALHF,TGTGCCAGCAGCTTAGGGACAGGGAGCTTCGCCCTCCACTTT,TRBV11-2,NA,TRBJ1-6,TRBD1
CASSPGAYYGYTF,TGTGCCAGCAGCCCTGGGGCATACTATGGCTACACCTTC,TRBV5-8,NA,TRBJ1-2,NA
CASSQYSGSGANVLTF,TGTGCCAGCAGTCAGTACAGTGGATCTGGGGCCAACGTCCTGACTTTC,TRBV28,NA,TRBJ2-6,NA
CASSYSVVSGNTIYF,TGTGCCAGCAGTTACTCGGTAGTCTCTGGAAACACCATATATTTT,TRBV6-5,NA,TRBJ1-3,NA
CASSLVSTANTEAFF,TGTGCCAGCAGTTTAGTCTCTACAGCGAACACTGAAGCTTTCTTT,TRBV6-5,NA,TRBJ1-1,NA
CAISELDRYNEQFF,TGTGCCATCAGTGAGTTGGACAGGTACAATGAGCAGTTCTTC,TRBV10-3,NA,TRBJ2-1,TRBD1
CAFSPGTAFSPYGYTF,TGTGCCTTCAGTCCCGGGACAGCCTTTTCCCCCTATGGCTACACCTTC,TRBV9,few,TRBJ1-2,TRBD1
CASPLGQDFYEQYF,TGTGCCAGCCCCTTGGGACAGGATTTCTACGAGCAGTACTTC,TRBV6-5,NA,TRBJ2-7,TRBD1
CASSPVRQGGNQPQHF,TGTGCCAGCTCCCCGGTCCGACAGGGTGGAAATCAGCCCCAGCATTTT,TRBV18,few,TRBJ1-5,TRBD1
CASSLRPSGSSYNEQFF,TGTGCCAGCAGCTTAAGACCCTCGGGAAGCTCCTACAATGAGCAGTTCTTC,TRBV7-3,NA,TRBJ2-1,NA
CASSLAGDRKDNEQFF,TGTGCCAGCAGCTTAGCCGGAGACAGAAAGGACAATGAGCAGTTCTTC,TRBV7-8,NA,TRBJ2-1,NA
CASSVGIRGSGEKLFF,TGTGCCAGCAGCGTAGGGATAAGAGGGAGTGGTGAAAAACTGTTTTTT,TRBV9,NA,TRBJ1-4,NA
CASSGQGKDQPQHF,TGTGCCAGCAGTGGACAGGGCAAGGATCAGCCCCAGCATTTT,TRBV2,NA,TRBJ1-5,TRBD1
CASSVRQGEAFF,TGTGCCAGTAGTGTCCGACAGGGTGAAGCTTTCTTT,TRBV19,NA,TRBJ1-1,TRBD1
CASRTEDDTGELFF,TGTGCCAGCAGGACAGAAGACGACACCGGGGAGCTGTTTTTT,TRBV25-1,NA,TRBJ2-2,NA
CASSLGSGTLTDTQYF,TGTGCCAGCAGCTTGGGTAGCGGGACCCTCACAGATACGCAGTATTTT,TRBV7-3,few,TRBJ2-3,TRBD2
CASSKERQIVYEQYF,TGTGCCAGCAGCAAAGAGAGGCAGATCGTCTACGAGCAGTACTTC,TRBV21-1,NA,TRBJ2-7,NA
CASSFTGLYGYTF,TGTGCCAGCAGTTTCACAGGGCTTTATGGCTACACCTTC,TRBV28,NA,TRBJ1-2,NA
CASSPTSSYNEQFF,TGTGCCAGCAGCCCGACTAGCTCCTACAATGAGCAGTTCTTC,TRBV7-3,NA,TRBJ2-1,NA
CASSPPGGGLYGYTF,TGTGCCAGCAGCCCACCCGGCGGGGGCCTTTATGGCTACACCTTC,TRBV7-9,NA,TRBJ1-2,NA
CASRLSGGGTNEQFF,TGTGCCAGCAGACTTAGCGGGGGGGGGACCAATGAGCAGTTCTTC,TRBV28,NA,TRBJ2-1,TRBD2
CASTPAGANYGYTF,TGTGCCAGCACGCCGGCAGGGGCTAACTATGGCTACACCTTC,TRBV7-2,NA,TRBJ1-2,NA
CAISDMGQGQPQHF,TGTGCCATCAGTGATATGGGACAGGGCCAGCCCCAGCATTTT,TRBV10-3,NA,TRBJ1-5,TRBD1
CATSDSRTQYF,TGTGCCACCAGTGATTCCCGGACGCAGTATTTT,TRBV24-1,NA,TRBJ2-3,NA
CATSREGRGRSGELFF,TGTGCCACCAGCAGGGAGGGCAGGGGGCGTTCCGGGGAGCTGTTTTTT,TRBV15,few,TRBJ2-2,TRBD1
CASSYRRGYTF,TGTGCCAGCTCCTATCGGAGGGGCTACACCTTC,TRBV28,NA,TRBJ1-2,NA
CASSYSTGMTGELFF,TGTGCCAGCAGTTACTCGACCGGGATGACCGGGGAGCTGTTTTTT,TRBV6-6,NA,TRBJ2-2,NA
CASATGGDQPQHF,TGTGCCAGCGCTACAGGGGGCGATCAGCCCCAGCATTTT,TRBV2,few,TRBJ1-5,TRBD1
CASSSSSGGTHNEQFF,TGTGCCAGCAGCTCTTCCTCGGGGGGGACCCACAATGAGCAGTTCTTC,TRBV7-8,NA,TRBJ2-1,TRBD2
CASSILHGEDTQYF,TGTGCCAGCAGCATCCTCCATGGGGAGGATACGCAGTATTTT,TRBV21-1,NA,TRBJ2-3,NA
CASSLKGGGHTGELFF,TGTGCCAGCAGTTTGAAGGGTGGAGGGCACACCGGGGAGCTGTTTTTT,TRBV28,NA,TRBJ2-2,NA
CASSSPRGGQHF,TGTGCCAGCAGTTCGCCGCGGGGGGGCCAGCATTTT,TRBV12-3/TRBV12-4,NA,TRBJ1-5,NA
CASSPQNPRQGETQYF,TGTGCCAGCTCACCACAGAACCCCAGGCAGGGTGAGACCCAGTACTTC,TRBV18,NA,TRBJ2-5,NA
CASSLGRGNTEAFF,TGTGCCAGCAGCCTGGGACGGGGGAACACTGAAGCTTTCTTT,TRBV5-8,once,TRBJ1-1,NA
CASSFDSTNEKLFF,TGTGCCAGCAGTTTCGACAGCACCAATGAAAAACTGTTTTTT,TRBV27,NA,TRBJ1-4,NA
CASSPPGSDRGGYTF,TGTGCCAGCAGCCCGCCGGGGTCCGACCGGGGTGGCTACACCTTC,TRBV11-1,NA,TRBJ1-2,NA
CASSLAPQDKQYF,TGTGCCAGCAGCTTAGCACCGCAGGATAAGCAGTACTTC,TRBV11-2,NA,TRBJ2-7,NA
CASSLGQSGNQPQHF,TGTGCCAGCTCCCTCGGACAATCGGGCAATCAGCCCCAGCATTTT,TRBV18,NA,TRBJ1-5,NA
CASSLETSVTGGQFF,TGCGCCAGCAGCTTGGAGACTAGCGTTACAGGCGGGCAGTTCTTC,TRBV5-1,NA,TRBJ2-1,TRBD2
CSATQGYGYTF,TGCAGTGCTACACAGGGCTATGGCTACACCTTC,TRBV20-1,NA,TRBJ1-2,NA
CASSDSGTGSEKLFF,TGTGCCAGTAGTGACTCCGGGACAGGGAGCGAAAAACTGTTTTTT,TRBV19,NA,TRBJ1-4,TRBD1
CSVRGRGTEAFF,TGCAGCGTCCGCGGGAGGGGGACTGAAGCTTTCTTT,TRBV29-1,NA,TRBJ1-1,NA
CASSSSSGGEETQYF,TGCGCCAGCAGCTCATCTAGCGGGGGGGAAGAGACCCAGTACTTC,TRBV5-1,NA,TRBJ2-5,TRBD2
CATSRDSRLAGPYEQYF,TGTGCCACCAGCAGAGATTCGAGACTAGCGGGTCCCTACGAGCAGTACTTC,TRBV15,NA,TRBJ2-7,TRBD2
CASSYFGGGNQPQHF,TGTGCCAGTAGTTATTTCGGGGGAGGCAATCAGCCCCAGCATTTT,TRBV19,NA,TRBJ1-5,NA
CTSSQALAVFYEQYF,TGCACCAGCAGCCAAGCCCTAGCGGTTTTCTACGAGCAGTACTTC,TRBV1,NA,TRBJ2-7,NA
CASSPATGYNEQFF,TGTGCCAGCAGCCCAGCGACGGGGTACAATGAGCAGTTCTTC,TRBV6-5,NA,TRBJ2-1,NA